One and the same sample provided the 32 T cell receptor beta chains below, sequenced in a study of T cells in Graves' hyperthyroidism and ophthalmopathy. Using RNA transcripts as the source, TCR beta CDR3 regions were amplified. A first-round RT-PCR of the TCR CDR3 used the HTBI primer set. From the multiplex PCR reads, TCRdb called clonotypes with MiXCR, one entry per CDR3 protein. The repertoire holds hundreds of thousands of distinct CDR3 sequences, with 11% to 15% as singletons. The sequencing sample was made of blood. These receptors were taken from a man aged 45-65 years with Graves' ophthalmopathy.

In the case of this clonotype: A much more abundant neighbour one base away suggests this may be a read error. The CDR3 nucleotides read TGTGCCAGCAGCCGCGAGGAGGCGGACATTCAGTACTTC. Translated, it gives CASSREEADIQYF. The chain carries TRBV13 and TRBJ2-4; tentative D call: TRBD2 (5 bases). From germline, CDR1 is PRHDT and CDR2 FYEKMQ (reference sequence). V shed 5 bases and J shed 8 bases, with 13 bases lying between them. CDR3 length: 13 residues.

Note on this clonotype: Sequence at one end of the junction differs from germline and may be a read error. The chain couples TRBV7-9 to TRBJ1-4; 9 bases match TRBD1. CDR1 and CDR2 (germline): SEHNR, FQNEAQ (reference sequence). The CDR3 consists of 16 residues. The CDR3: CASSAPGTGYDEELFF. CDR3 bases: TGTGCCAGCAGCGCCCCCGGGACAGGGTATGATGAAGAACTGTTTTTT.

This clonotype was counted many times. The chain employs TRBV11-2 and TRBJ1-1, with D maybe TRBD1 (6 bases). This CDR3 is 14 amino acids long. Trimming removed 8 bases at V and 6 bases at J, with 19 bases between. Germline V CDR1 and CDR2: SGHAT, FQNNGV. In DNA, the CDR3 is TGTGCCAGCCTCATGGGGGGGGCGGCCTCTGAAGCTTTCTTT. Translation gives CASLMGGAASEAFF.

This clonotype was detected ten times or more. The V and J genes are TRBV3-1 and TRBJ2-3, with 9 bases lining up with TRBD2. V lost 5 bases and J lost 4; bases outside the gene matches: 7. The CDR3 spans 15 residues. From germline, CDR1 is LGHDT and CDR2 YNNKEL (reference sequence). The CDR3 DNA is TGTGCCAGCAGCTCATTAGCGGGAGTGGCAGATACGCAGTATTTT. Encoded protein: CASSSLAGVADTQYF.

In this sample, this clonotype turned up a few times. V usage is TRBV7-3 and J usage is TRBJ1-1; D may be TRBD1 (5 bases). Deletions cut 2 bases from V and 4 bases from J, with 14 bases between. The CDR3 has 15 residues. Germline CDR1 is SGHTA and CDR2 is FQGTGA. The DNA of the CDR3 is TGTGCCAGCAGCTTATCGGGGTTTGGGGGCACTGAAGCTTTCTTT. Protein sequence: CASSLSGFGGTEAFF.

Concerning this clonotype itself: A junction boundary mismatches the germline segment, possibly from a read error. The rearrangement joins TRBV11-1 to TRBJ2-6; possible D gene TRBD1, 5 bases. CDR3 length: 14 residues. Germline V gene data show CDR1 as SGHAT and CDR2 as FQDESV (reference sequence). CDR3 coding DNA: TGTGCCAGCAGCGCGCACTCTGGGGCCGACGTCCTGACTTTC. Encoded protein: CASSAHSGADVLTF.

A few counts support this clonotype. This chain joins TRBV24-1 and TRBJ1-1; D might be TRBD1 (5 bases). CDR1 and CDR2 from the germline V gene are KGHDR and SFDVKD. V shed 9 bases and J shed 1 base, with 14 bases lying between them. CDR3 size: 14 residues. The CDR3: CATQENGGNTEAFF. The CDR3 coding sequence is TGTGCCACCCAAGAAAATGGGGGGAACACTGAAGCTTTCTTT.

This clonotype has ten or more counts. The chain uses TRBV3-1 and TRBJ2-7; either TRBD1 or TRBD2 may supply D (6 bases each). This CDR3 is built from 13 residues. The germline CDR1 and CDR2 sequences are LGHDT and YNNKEL (reference sequence). V lost 3 bases, J lost 4 bases, and 10 bases lay in between. CDR3 amino acids: CASSHRGGYEQYF. CDR3 sequence (DNA): TGTGCCAGCAGCCACCGAGGGGGGTACGAGCAGTACTTC.

About this clonotype itself: The DNA is omitted, as the CDR3 cannot be located on it reliably, and the CDR3 follows TCRdb's listing. The chain carries TRBV11-2 and TRBJ2-3; the D call of TRBD2 is as the table states it, not checked on the DNA. From its first to its last residue, the CDR3 has 19 amino acids. CDR1 and CDR2 from the germline V gene are SGHAT and FQNNGV. The chain's CDR3 is CASSFYICSARLATDTQYF.

This clonotype was recorded at least ten times. The V call is TRBV10-2, the J call TRBJ2-7; TRBD1 matches at 7 bases. Looked up from germline, CDR1 is WSHSY and CDR2 is SAAADI. The V segment lost 6 bases and the J segment 2 bases; nucleotides outside the gene matches: 10. The CDR3 length is 15 residues. The DNA of the CDR3 is TGCGCCAGCAGAACTAACCGGGACAGAACCTACGAGCAGTACTTC. It yields the protein CASRTNRDRTYEQYF.

This clonotype occurred many times. The rearrangement links TRBV13 to TRBJ2-1; D remains ambiguous. The germline CDR1 and CDR2 sequences are PRHDT and FYEKMQ (reference sequence). Trimming removed 5 bases at V and 10 bases at J, with 15 bases between. The CDR3 length is 13 residues. This chain's CDR3 is CASSTGTRAEQFF. CDR3 DNA sequence: TGTGCCAGCAGCACGGGTACAAGGGCCGAGCAGTTCTTC. The full variable domain, in which reference TRBV13 and TRBJ2-1 provide the parts outside the CDR3, is AAGVIQSPRHLIKEKRETATLKCYPIPRHDTVYWYQQGPGQDPQFLISFYEKMQSDKGSIPDRFSAQQFSDYHSELNMSSLELGDSALYFCASSTGTRAEQFFGPGTRLTVL.

This clonotype has ten or more counts. This rearrangement joins TRBV4-1 to TRBJ2-7; D perhaps matches TRBD1 (5 bases). Germline V lookup: CDR1 MGHRA, CDR2 YSYEKL. This CDR3 is 14 amino acids long. Trimming pared 2 bases from V and 6 bases from J, leaving 14 bases between. The CDR3 here is CASSQQGSMVEQYF. The CDR3 nucleotides are TGCGCCAGCAGCCAACAGGGAAGTATGGTCGAGCAGTACTTC.

The V gene is TRBV25-1, the J gene TRBJ1-2; 12 bases match TRBD1. The CDR3 extends over 14 amino acids. Germline CDR1 reads MGHDK; CDR2 reads SYGVNS. The V gene end was trimmed by 7 bases and the J gene end by 8 bases; junction bases not matched to a gene: 8. CDR3 sequence: CASIGTGGLLGYTF. For the CDR3, the DNA is TGTGCCAGCATTGGGACAGGGGGCTTGTTGGGCTACACCTTC.

This clonotype came up many times. The chain couples TRBV3-1 to TRBJ1-2, with a possible D match to TRBD1 (5 bases). The CDR3 consists of 15 residues. V lost 4 bases to trimming and J lost 5 bases, with 17 bases between them. Germline V lookup: CDR1 LGHDT, CDR2 YNNKEL (reference sequence). The CDR3 protein is CASSPPGLNKYGYTF. In nucleotides, the CDR3 is TGTGCCAGCAGCCCCCCGGGACTGAACAAATATGGCTACACCTTC.

This clonotype was seen many times. The rearrangement links TRBV20-1 to TRBJ2-7; TRBD2 matches at 8 bases. In germline, CDR1 is DFQATT, CDR2 SNEGSKA (reference sequence). The CDR3 loop spans 13 amino acids. After removal of 3 bases from V and 6 bases from J, the junction contained 7 bases not matched to a gene. This CDR3 is CSASISGNLEQYF. Written as DNA, the CDR3 is TGCAGTGCTAGCATTAGCGGGAATCTCGAGCAGTACTTC.

This clonotype was recorded a few times. For the CDR3, the DNA is TGTGCCAGCAGAAGGGGATGGGTCGGGAGGGCCACCACCGGGGAGCTGTTTTTT. Translation gives CASRRGWVGRATTGELFF. The chain links TRBV2 to TRBJ2-2; 8 nucleotides line up with TRBD2. V gave up 6 bases and J gave up 4 bases; unmatched junction bases: 16. The CDR3 spans 18 residues. Germline V gene data show CDR1 as SNHLY and CDR2 as FYNNEI.

To note about this clonotype: This could be a read error, since a much larger clone is one nucleotide away. The chain is built from TRBV2 and TRBJ2-4; D remains unclear. The CDR3 consists of 18 residues. Germline V gene sequence: CDR1 SNHLY, CDR2 FYNNEI. CDR3 amino acids: CAGSDGGVLAPAKNIQYF. The CDR3 nucleotides read TGTGCCGGCAGTGACGGCGGCGTCCTGGCCCCAGCCAAAAACATTCAGTACTTC.

This clonotype was counted at least ten times. This chain joins TRBV19 and TRBJ1-2; D may be TRBD1 (5 bases). V dropped 3 bases and J dropped 6 bases, with 11 bases sitting between them. The CDR3 contains 13 residues. Germline CDR1 is LNHDA and CDR2 is SQIVND (reference sequence). The CDR3 region has the DNA TGTGCCAGTAGTATTGGGCAGGGTCATGGCTACACCTTC. This sequence encodes CASSIGQGHGYTF.

This clonotype was detected ten times or more. J is TRBJ2-1 and V is TRBV5-4, with 9 bases that match TRBD2. CDR1 and CDR2 (germline): SGHNT, YYREEE (reference sequence). The CDR3 contains 15 residues. V was clipped by 6 bases and J by 9 bases; unmatched bases: 13. The CDR3 sequence is CASTKGGTSHSEQFF. DNA for the CDR3: TGTGCCAGCACCAAAGGGGGGACTAGCCATTCTGAGCAGTTCTTC.

The V call is TRBV2, the J call TRBJ2-3; D is perhaps TRBD2 (6 bases). The V gene lost 6 bases and the J gene lost 4 bases, with 17 bases spanning the gap. This CDR3 has 15 residues. Per germline, CDR1 SNHLY and CDR2 FYNNEI. For the CDR3, the DNA is TGTGCCAGCAGCGTAGAGCCGGGAGTGGCAGATACGCAGTATTTT. Its translation is CASSVEPGVADTQYF.

This clonotype has at least ten counts. This chain connects TRBV7-2 to TRBJ2-1, with D tentatively TRBD2 (6 bases). Germline V gives CDR1 SGHTA, CDR2 FQGNSA. Between the trimmed V and J ends, which lost 7 bases and 12 bases, there was a span of 22 bases. The CDR3 covers 14 residues. For the CDR3, the DNA is TGTGCCAGCACCACCCCCCGCGGGGCAATAGGGCAGTTCTTC. The encoded protein is CASTTPRGAIGQFF.

In this sample, this clonotype turned up many times. The V call is TRBV14, the J call TRBJ2-7; no firm D call. The CDR3 length is 12 residues. Germline lookup yields CDR1 SGHDN and CDR2 FVKESK. Trimming shortened V by 3 bases and J by 4 bases, and 7 bases separated the two germline ends. In DNA form, the CDR3 reads TGTGCCAGCAGCCATTCACTGTACGAGCAGTACTTC. Its translation is CASSHSLYEQYF.

The chain joins TRBV24-1 to TRBJ2-1; 7 bases align to TRBD1. The CDR3 runs 16 residues. Germline-derived CDR1 and CDR2 are KGHDR and SFDVKD. Unmatched junction bases numbered 12, after V lost 4 bases and J lost 7 bases. The CDR3 DNA reads TGTGCCACCAGTGAGACTAAGACAGGGTTTTTTAATGAGCAGTTCTTC. This sequence encodes CATSETKTGFFNEQFF.

In this sample, this clonotype turned up many times. The chain is built from TRBV4-1 and TRBJ1-1, with TRBD1 as a possible D gene (5 bases). CDR1 is MGHRA and CDR2 is YSYEKL in the germline V gene. V shed 1 base and J shed 5 bases, with 11 bases lying between them. CDR3 length: 14 residues. The CDR3 spells CASSQGLGGTEAFF. The CDR3 coding sequence is TGCGCCAGCAGCCAAGGTCTCGGGGGGACTGAAGCTTTCTTT.

This clonotype was seen more than once but under ten times. The chain combines TRBV9 with TRBJ1-6; the match to TRBD1 covers 7 bases. Germline V lookup: CDR1 SGDLS, CDR2 YYNGEE. This CDR3 region has 14 residues. The V and J ends lost 3 bases and 7 bases, in that order; junction bases with no gene match: 4. The CDR3 DNA sequence: TGTGCCAGCAGCGGAGGGGGCGTAAATTCACCCCTCCACTTT. Amino acids: CASSGGGVNSPLHF.

The J gene is TRBJ1-1, the V gene TRBV10-3, with 9 bases that match TRBD1. Germline loops: CDR1 ENHRY, CDR2 SYGVKD. This CDR3 is 14 amino acids long. Trimming at V came to 2 bases and at J to 10 bases, leaving 8 bases not matched to a gene. CDR3 nucleotide sequence: TGTGCCATCAGTGAGATTTCGGGACAGGGCCCAGCTTTCTTT. Encoded protein: CAISEISGQGPAFF.

The chain carries TRBV7-8 and TRBJ2-1; possible D gene TRBD1, 5 bases. CDR3 length: 15 residues. V was trimmed by 3 bases and J by 4 bases, leaving 13 bases between them. The germline V gene encodes CDR1 SGHVS and CDR2 FQNEAQ. CDR3 DNA sequence: TGTGCCAGCAGCTTCAGACAGAACGCTTACAATGAGCAGTTCTTC. Translating gives CASSFRQNAYNEQFF.

This clonotype was observed many times. This chain uses TRBV24-1 with TRBJ2-3, with TRBD2 as a possible D gene (6 bases). V lost 4 bases, J lost 2 bases, and 15 bases lay in between. The CDR3 has 16 amino acids. CDR1 KGHDR and CDR2 SFDVKD come from the germline V gene. The CDR3 protein is CATSDTTSGHTDTQYF. CDR3 DNA sequence: TGTGCCACCAGTGACACGACTAGTGGGCACACAGATACGCAGTATTTT.

This clonotype was found a few times. This chain connects TRBV20-1 to TRBJ2-2, with TRBD2 matching 11 bases. J lost 6 bases, V lost 6 bases, and 12 bases had no gene match. CDR1 DFQATT and CDR2 SNEGSKA come from the germline V gene (reference sequence). The CDR3 spans 16 residues. CDR3 bases: TGCAGTGCAGGAGGACCTAGCGGGAGGAAAGCCGGGGAGCTGTTTTTT. Its translation is CSAGGPSGRKAGELFF.

This clonotype was detected many times. The gene calls are TRBV7-3 and TRBJ2-1; no reliable D call. Trimming took 1 base from V and 8 from J, leaving 12 bases between them. There are 14 residues in the CDR3. Germline V gene lookup returns CDR1 SGHTA and CDR2 FQGTGA. The CDR3 protein is CASSLNLEFHEQFF. The DNA for the CDR3 is TGTGCCAGCAGCTTAAACTTGGAGTTCCATGAGCAGTTCTTC.

The genes are TRBV4-2 and TRBJ2-2; D may be TRBD1 (5 bases). Between the trimmed V and J ends, which lost 4 bases and 0 bases, there was a span of 9 bases. Germline V lookup: CDR1 LGHNA, CDR2 YNFKEQ. CDR3 length: 15 residues. The CDR3 DNA is TGTGCCAGCAGCCTGGGGCCGTCGAACACCGGGGAGCTGTTTTTT. It specifies CASSLGPSNTGELFF.

This clonotype was observed at least ten times. The V call is TRBV24-1, the J call TRBJ2-1, with D tentatively TRBD2 (6 bases). V was shortened by 0 bases and J by 5 bases, with 13 bases between the two germline ends. From germline, CDR1 is KGHDR and CDR2 SFDVKD. The CDR3 is made up of 16 amino acids. The CDR3 nucleotides read TGTGCCACCAGTGATTTGTACGGGAGCCTAAACAATGAGCAGTTCTTC. This encodes CATSDLYGSLNNEQFF.